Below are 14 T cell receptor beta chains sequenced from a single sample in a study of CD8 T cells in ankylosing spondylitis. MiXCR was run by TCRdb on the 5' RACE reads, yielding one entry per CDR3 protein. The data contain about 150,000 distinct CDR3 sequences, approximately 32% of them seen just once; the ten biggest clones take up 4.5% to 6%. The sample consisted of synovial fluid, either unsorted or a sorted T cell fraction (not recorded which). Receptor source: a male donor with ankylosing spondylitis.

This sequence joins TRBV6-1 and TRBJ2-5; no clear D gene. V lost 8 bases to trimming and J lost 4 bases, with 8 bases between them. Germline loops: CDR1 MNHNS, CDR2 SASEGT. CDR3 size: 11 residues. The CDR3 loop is CASWRGETQYF. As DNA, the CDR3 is TGTGCCAGCTGGCGCGGAGAGACCCAGTACTTC.

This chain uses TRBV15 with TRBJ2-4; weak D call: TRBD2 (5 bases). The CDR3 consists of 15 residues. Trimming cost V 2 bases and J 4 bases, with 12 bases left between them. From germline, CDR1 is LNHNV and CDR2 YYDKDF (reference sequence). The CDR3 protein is CATSRPSGGKNIQYF. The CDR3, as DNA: TGTGCCACCAGCAGACCCTCCGGCGGGAAAAACATTCAGTACTTC.

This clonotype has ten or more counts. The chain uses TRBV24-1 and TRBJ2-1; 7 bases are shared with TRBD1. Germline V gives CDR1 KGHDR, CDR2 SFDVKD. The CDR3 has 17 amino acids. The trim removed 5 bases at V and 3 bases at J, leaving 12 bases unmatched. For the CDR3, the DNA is TGTGCCACCAGTGCTCTCCCCCCGGGACAGTTCTACAATGAGCAGTTCTTC. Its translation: CATSALPPGQFYNEQFF.

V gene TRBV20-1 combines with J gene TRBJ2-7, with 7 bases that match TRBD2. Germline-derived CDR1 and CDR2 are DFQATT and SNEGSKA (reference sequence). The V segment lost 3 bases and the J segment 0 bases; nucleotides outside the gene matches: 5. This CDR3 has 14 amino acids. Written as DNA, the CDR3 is TGCAGTGCTAGTGACGGGGGGAGCTCCTACGAGCAGTACTTC. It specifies CSASDGGSSYEQYF.

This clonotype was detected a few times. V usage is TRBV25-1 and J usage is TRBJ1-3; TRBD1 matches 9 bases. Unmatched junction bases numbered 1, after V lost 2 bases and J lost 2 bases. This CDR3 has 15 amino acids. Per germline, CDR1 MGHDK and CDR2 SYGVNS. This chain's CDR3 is CASSEGTGTGNTIYF. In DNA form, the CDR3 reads TGTGCCAGCAGTGAAGGGACAGGGACTGGAAACACCATATATTTT. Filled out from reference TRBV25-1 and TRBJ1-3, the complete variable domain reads EADIYQTPRYLVIGTGKKITLECSQTMGHDKMYWYQQDPGMELHLIHYSYGVNSTEKGDLSSESTVSRIRTEHFPLTLESARPSHTSQYLCASSEGTGTGNTIYFGEGSWLTVV.

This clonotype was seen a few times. The DNA of the CDR3 is TGTGCCTGGAGCCTCTTAGACAGGGGCGAGTACTTC. Translating it yields CAWSLLDRGEYF. The chain uses TRBV30 and TRBJ2-7, with 8 bases that match TRBD1. Losses at the gene ends were 3 bases for V and 11 bases for J; bases not matched to a gene: 9. The CDR3 is 12 amino acids. Germline CDR1 is GTSNPN and CDR2 is SVGIG (reference sequence). Using reference TRBV30 and TRBJ2-7 for the parts outside the CDR3, the full variable domain is SQTIHQWPATLVQPVGSPLSLECTVEGTSNPNLYWYRQAAGRGLQLLFYSVGIGQISSEVPQNLSASRPQDRQFILSSKKLLLSDSGFYLCAWSLLDRGEYFGPGTRLTVT.

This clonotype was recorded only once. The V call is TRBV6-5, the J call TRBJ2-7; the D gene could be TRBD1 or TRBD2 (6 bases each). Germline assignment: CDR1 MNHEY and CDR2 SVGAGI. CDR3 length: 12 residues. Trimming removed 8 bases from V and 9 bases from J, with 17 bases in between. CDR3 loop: CASGNSGGGQYF. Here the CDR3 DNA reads TGTGCCAGCGGTAATAGCGGAGGGGGGCAGTACTTC.

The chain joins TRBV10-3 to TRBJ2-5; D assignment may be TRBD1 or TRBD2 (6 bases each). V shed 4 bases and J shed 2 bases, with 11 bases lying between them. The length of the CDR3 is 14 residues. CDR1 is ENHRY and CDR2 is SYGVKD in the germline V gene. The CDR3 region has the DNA TGTGCCATCAGTGTGGGGGGCCCACAAGAGACCCAGTACTTC. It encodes CAISVGGPQETQYF.

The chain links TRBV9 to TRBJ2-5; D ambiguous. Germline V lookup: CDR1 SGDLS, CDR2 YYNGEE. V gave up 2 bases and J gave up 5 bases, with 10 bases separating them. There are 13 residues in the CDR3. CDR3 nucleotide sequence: TGTGCCAGCAGCGTTTATGGGAAGGAGACCCAGTACTTC. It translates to CASSVYGKETQYF.

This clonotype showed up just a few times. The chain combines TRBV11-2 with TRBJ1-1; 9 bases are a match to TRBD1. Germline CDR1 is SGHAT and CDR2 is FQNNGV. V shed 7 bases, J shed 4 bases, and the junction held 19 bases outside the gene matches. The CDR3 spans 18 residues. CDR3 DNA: TGTGCCAGCACCAATATACTCCCGACAGGGGGTGGTGGCACTGAAGCTTTCTTT. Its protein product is CASTNILPTGGGGTEAFF.

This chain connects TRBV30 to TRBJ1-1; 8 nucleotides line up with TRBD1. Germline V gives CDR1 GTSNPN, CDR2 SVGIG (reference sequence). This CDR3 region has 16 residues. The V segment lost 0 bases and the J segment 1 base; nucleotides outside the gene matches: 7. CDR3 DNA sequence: TGTGCCTGGAGTGTTGCAGGGGGCGCGGGGAACACTGAAGCTTTCTTT. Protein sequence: CAWSVAGGAGNTEAFF.

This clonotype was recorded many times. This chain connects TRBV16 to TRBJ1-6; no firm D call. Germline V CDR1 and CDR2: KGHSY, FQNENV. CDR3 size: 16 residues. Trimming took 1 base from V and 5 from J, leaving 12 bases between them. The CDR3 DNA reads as TGTGCCAGCAGCCAATATGCGACACCTGATAATTCACCCCTCCACTTT. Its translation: CASSQYATPDNSPLHF.

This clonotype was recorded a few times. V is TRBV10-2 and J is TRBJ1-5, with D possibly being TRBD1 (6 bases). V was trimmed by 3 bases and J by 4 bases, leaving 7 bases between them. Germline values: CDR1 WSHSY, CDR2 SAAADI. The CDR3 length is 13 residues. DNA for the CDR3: TGCGCCAGCAGTGACAGGGGTAATCAGCCCCAGCATTTT. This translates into CASSDRGNQPQHF.

The DNA for the CDR3 is TGCGCCAGCAGCCAAGATTTAGGGAACAATCAGCCCCAGCATTTT. Protein sequence: CASSQDLGNNQPQHF. The chain joins TRBV4-3 to TRBJ1-5, with D uncertain. CDR3 length equals 15 residues. The V gene's germline CDR1 is LGHNA and CDR2 YSLEER. V was shortened by 0 bases and J by 3 bases, with 9 bases between the two germline ends.